Below are 3 T cell receptor beta chains sequenced from a single sample in a study of graft-versus-host responses after intestinal transplantation. For these receptors, no antigen is known. Sequencing used immunoSEQ multiplex PCR; TCRdb keeps in-frame clones, though not all of them. The sample has over 100,000 clones; 85% to 95% are singletons. Sequences were derived from unstimulated CD4+ T cells sorted from spleen or lymph node cells, sampled before transplant. The receptors originated from a human donor who was the organ donor for an intestinal transplant.

The chain has TRBV5-5 and TRBJ2-7; D possibly corresponds to TRBD1 (6 bases). V was shortened by 4 bases and J by 3 bases, with 14 bases between the two germline ends. CDR1 and CDR2 (germline): SGHKS, YYEKEE (reference sequence). This CDR3 contains 14 residues. DNA of the CDR3: TGTGCCAGCAGCATCACCGGGACAAACTACGAGCAGTACTTC. Its translation: CASSITGTNYEQYF.

The gene calls are TRBV27 and TRBJ2-1; maybe TRBD1 (6 bases). This CDR3 is built from 12 residues. The V gene's germline CDR1 is MNHEY and CDR2 SMNVEV (reference sequence). V was pared by 4 bases and J by 12 bases, with 13 bases between. CDR3 protein: CASSSTGPLQFF. The CDR3 region has the DNA TGTGCCAGCAGTTCCACAGGGCCCTTGCAGTTCTTC.

The chain uses TRBV9 and TRBJ2-2, with 9 bases lining up with TRBD2. The ends lost 0 bases at V and 9 bases at J; junction bases unmatched: 9. CDR3 length equals 16 residues. Germline CDR1 SGDLS, CDR2 YYNGEE. The CDR3 DNA sequence: TGTGCCAGCAGCGTAGGGGGTAGCGGGAGTAGCCGGGAGCTGTTTTTT. Its translation is CASSVGGSGSSRELFF. Full variable domain (missing parts from reference TRBV9 and TRBJ2-2): DSGVTQTPKHLITATGQRVTLRCSPRSGDLSVYWYQQSLDQGLQFLIQYYNGEERAKGNILERFSAQQFPDLHSELNLSSLELGDSALYFCASSVGGSGSSRELFFGEGSRLTVL.